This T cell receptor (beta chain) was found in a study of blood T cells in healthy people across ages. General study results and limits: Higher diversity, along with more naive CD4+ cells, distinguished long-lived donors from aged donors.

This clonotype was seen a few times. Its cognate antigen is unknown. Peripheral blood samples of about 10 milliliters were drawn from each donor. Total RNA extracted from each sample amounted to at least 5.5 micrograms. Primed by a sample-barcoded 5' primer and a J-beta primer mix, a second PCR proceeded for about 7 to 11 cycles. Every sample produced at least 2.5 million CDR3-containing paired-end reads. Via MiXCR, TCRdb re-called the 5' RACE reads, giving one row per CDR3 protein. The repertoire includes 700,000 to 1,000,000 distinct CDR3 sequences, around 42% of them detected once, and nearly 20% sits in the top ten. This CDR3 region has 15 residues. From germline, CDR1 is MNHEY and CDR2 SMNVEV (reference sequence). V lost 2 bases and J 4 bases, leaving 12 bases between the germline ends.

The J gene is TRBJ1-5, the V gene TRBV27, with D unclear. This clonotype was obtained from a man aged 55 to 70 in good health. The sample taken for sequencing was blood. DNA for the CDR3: TGTGCCAGCAGTTTAGAGGGTCTTGGGAATCAGCCCCAGCATTTT. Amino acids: CASSLEGLGNQPQHF.